Listed below are T cell receptor beta chains from one sample, sequenced in a study of shared clonotypes between healthy human individuals. This table comes from immunoSEQ multiplex PCR, and its TCRdb copy is limited to in-frame clones, with some not included. The table has about 2 million clones, roughly 95% seen once. What was sequenced was naive CD8+ T cells sorted from blood. The origin of the receptors is a man younger than 30 in good health. Each CDR3 is given with its conserved first and last residue. D genes are given only for firm matches. Clone size is not always given. Where it is, it says once, few, many or a class for expanded clones.

V gene	D gene	J gene	clone size	CDR3 DNA	CDR3 protein
TRBV30	NA	TRBJ1-2	NA	TGTGCCTGGAATCAAGTACGGGGCTACACCTTC	CAWNQVRGYTF
TRBV27	TRBD2	TRBJ2-3	NA	TGTGCCAGCAGGGCGGGGACTAGCCCTGCAGATACGCAGTATTTT	CASRAGTSPADTQYF
TRBV5-4	NA	TRBJ1-1	NA	TGTGCCAGCAGCTTGGAACTAGACACTGAAGCTTTCTTT	CASSLELDTEAFF
TRBV9	TRBD2	TRBJ2-1	NA	TGTGCCAGCAGCACGGGACTAGCGGGAGGCTTGGAGCAGTTCTTC	CASSTGLAGGLEQFF
TRBV28	NA	TRBJ1-4	NA	TGTGCCAGCAGTTTAACCGGGGGACTGGATGAAAAACTGTTTTTT	CASSLTGGLDEKLFF
TRBV15	NA	TRBJ2-3	NA	TGTGCCACCAGCAGAGGGGGTGAGGATACGCAGTATTTT	CATSRGGEDTQYF
TRBV9	TRBD2	TRBJ2-7	NA	TGTGCCAGCAGCGCCTCCAGCGGGACCTCCTACGAGCAGTACTTC	CASSASSGTSYEQYF
TRBV7-9	NA	TRBJ1-4	once	TGTGCCAGCGACCGCAGGGAGGATGAAAAACTGTTTTTT	CASDRREDEKLFF
TRBV29-1	NA	TRBJ2-7	NA	TGCAGCGGCAGGGTCCAAGTGACGAGACGGAGCGAGCAGTACTTC	CSGRVQVTRRSEQYF
TRBV14	TRBD2	TRBJ2-1	NA	TGTGCCAGCAGCGAACCGGGAGGGGGGGCTTACAATGAGCAGTTCTTC	CASSEPGGGAYNEQFF
TRBV7-8	NA	TRBJ2-7	NA	TGTGCCAGCAGCTTAGCGGAGGGGTCACCCCTCGAGCAGTACTTC	CASSLAEGSPLEQYF
TRBV27	NA	TRBJ2-7	NA	TGTGCCAGCGGCATGGGGGGAGGGGGCGTCTACGAGCAGTACTTC	CASGMGGGGVYEQYF
TRBV6-5	NA	TRBJ2-5	NA	TGTGCCAGCAGCCCCTCGGGCGGAGTTCAAGAGACCCAGTACTTC	CASSPSGGVQETQYF
TRBV6-1	NA	TRBJ1-2	NA	TGTGCCAGCAGCGAGAGGGGGGAGCTCTATGGCTACACCTTC	CASSERGELYGYTF
TRBV5-4	NA	TRBJ2-7	NA	TGTGCCAGCAGCTCGGGACTCGACTACGAGCAGTACTTC	CASSSGLDYEQYF
TRBV5-8	NA	TRBJ2-1	NA	TGTGCCAGCAGCTTACGTTCTAATAACAATGAGCAGTTCTTC	CASSLRSNNNEQFF
TRBV4-3	NA	TRBJ2-7	NA	TGCGCCAGCAGCCAAGATTGGGGGGAGGCCAGCTACGAGCAGTACTTC	CASSQDWGEASYEQYF
TRBV19	TRBD1	TRBJ1-2	NA	TGTGCCAGTAGTCTCCAGACAGGGGGCGACGGCTACACCTTC	CASSLQTGGDGYTF
TRBV4-1	TRBD2	TRBJ2-7	NA	TGCGCCAGCAGCCAAGAACTAGCGGGAGTTATACAGTACTTC	CASSQELAGVIQYF
TRBV7-7	NA	TRBJ2-2	NA	TGTGCTAGCAGCTGGGGCACAGGACATCCTGCCGGGGAGCTGTTTTTT	CASSWGTGHPAGELFF
TRBV19	TRBD1	TRBJ2-7	NA	TGTGCCAGTAGTATAGGGACAGGGGCCTCCTACGAGCAGTACTTC	CASSIGTGASYEQYF
TRBV10-3	NA	TRBJ2-7	NA	TGTGCCATCAGTGAGTCGGGACCGAACTCCTACGAGCAGTACTTC	CAISESGPNSYEQYF
TRBV4-1	NA	TRBJ2-7	NA	TGCGCCAGCAGCCCGGACAGACCCTACGAGCAGTACTTC	CASSPDRPYEQYF
TRBV13	NA	TRBJ1-1	NA	TGTGCCAGCAGCTTAGATTCCCTGACAGGTACTAACACTGAAGCTTTCTTT	CASSLDSLTGTNTEAFF
TRBV7-9	TRBD1	TRBJ2-7	NA	TGTGCCAGCAGCCCATCTGACAGGGGGTACTACGAGCAGTACTTC	CASSPSDRGYYEQYF
TRBV10-2	TRBD2	TRBJ2-1	NA	TGCGCCAGCAGTTACCAACTAGCGTCCAATGAGCAGTTCTTC	CASSYQLASNEQFF
TRBV5-1	NA	TRBJ2-3	once	TGCGCCAGCAGCTTGTCCGATCTAGGGGAGTTATCAGATACGCAGTATTTT	CASSLSDLGELSDTQYF
TRBV29-1	TRBD1	TRBJ2-4	NA	TGCAGCGTTGAACTGGCAGGGGGAAACATTCAGTACTTC	CSVELAGGNIQYF
TRBV13	NA	TRBJ2-3	NA	TGTGCCAGCAGCTTAGGGGGGGATACGCAGTATTTT	CASSLGGDTQYF
TRBV9	TRBD1	TRBJ1-2	NA	TGTGCCAGCAGCGTAGACTCAGGGGGCTATGGCTACACCTTC	CASSVDSGGYGYTF
TRBV18	NA	TRBJ2-3	NA	TGTGCCAGCTCCGACTGGGACACCTTCACAGATACGCAGTATTTT	CASSDWDTFTDTQYF
TRBV7-9	TRBD1	TRBJ1-2	once	TGTGCCAGCAGCTCAACAGGGGGCGCATCGAACTATGGCTACACCTTC	CASSSTGGASNYGYTF
TRBV10-3	TRBD1	TRBJ2-7	NA	TGTGCCATCACCCAGGGGGAATCCTACGAGCAGTACTTC	CAITQGESYEQYF
TRBV6-5	NA	TRBJ1-3	NA	TGTGCCACCCTGGACAGCTCTGGAAACACCATATATTTT	CATLDSSGNTIYF
TRBV11-2	NA	TRBJ1-2	NA	TGTGCCAGCAGCTTAGGCGGGGTCTATGGCTACACCTTC	CASSLGGVYGYTF
TRBV6-1	NA	TRBJ1-2	NA	TGTGCCAGCAGTGAAGTCGCGTCAGCTGAACCCTACTATGGCTACACCTTC	CASSEVASAEPYYGYTF
TRBV4-2	NA	TRBJ2-2	NA	TGTGCCAGCAGCCAATCTTGGAGCCCGGGCGGGGAGCTGTTTTTT	CASSQSWSPGGELFF
TRBV9	NA	TRBJ2-7	NA	TGTGCCAGCAGCCCCTCCGGGGATATATCCTACGAGCAGTACTTC	CASSPSGDISYEQYF
TRBV27	NA	TRBJ1-5	once	TGTGCCAGCAGTTCTGACAGTAGCAATCAGCCCCAGCATTTT	CASSSDSSNQPQHF
TRBV19	NA	TRBJ1-1	once	TGTGCCAGTAGCCCAGAGGAGGCCGCCCGAGCTTTCTTT	CASSPEEAARAFF
TRBV29-1	TRBD2	TRBJ2-7	once	TGCAGCGCAACTAGCGGGATAACCTACGAGCAGTACTTC	CSATSGITYEQYF
TRBV19	NA	TRBJ1-1	NA	TGTGCCAGTAGGTTGGGGCCGGGCATGAACACTGAAGCTTTCTTT	CASRLGPGMNTEAFF
TRBV28	TRBD1	TRBJ2-7	NA	TGTGCCAGCAGTTTTGGCAGGGGGTATGCCTACGAGCAGTACTTC	CASSFGRGYAYEQYF
TRBV27	TRBD2	TRBJ2-7	NA	TGTGCCAGCAGTTTCTCTTCACTAGCGGGAGGTTCCGAGCAGTACTTC	CASSFSSLAGGSEQYF
TRBV14	NA	TRBJ2-7	NA	TGTGCCAGCAGCCAAGAAACGGGGATAGACAACGAGCAGTACTTC	CASSQETGIDNEQYF
TRBV6-6	TRBD2	TRBJ2-5	NA	TGTGCCAGCAGTTACTCGACTAGCGGGAGACAAGAGACCCAGTACTTC	CASSYSTSGRQETQYF
TRBV6-1	NA	TRBJ1-5	once	TGTGCCAGCAGAGCGACGGGTAGCAATCAGCCCCAGCATTTT	CASRATGSNQPQHF
TRBV6-1	NA	TRBJ1-5	NA	TGTGCCAGCAGTGAAGGACGGTCTCCATATAGCAATCAGCCCCAGCATTTT	CASSEGRSPYSNQPQHF
TRBV4-3	TRBD1	TRBJ1-4	NA	TGCGCCAGCAGCCAAGATTTGGCAGGGGGCACTAATGAAAAACTGTTTTTT	CASSQDLAGGTNEKLFF
TRBV12-5	NA	TRBJ1-2	NA	TGTGCTAGTGGTTCCGAGTGGGAACTCAACTATGGCTACACCTTC	CASGSEWELNYGYTF
TRBV28	NA	TRBJ1-1	NA	TGTGCCAGCAGTCCCGAGGACGGGTACACTGAAGCTTTCTTT	CASSPEDGYTEAFF
TRBV4-3	NA	TRBJ2-1	NA	TGCGCCAGCAGCCAAGATCTTGCCGACAATGAGCAGTTCTTC	CASSQDLADNEQFF
TRBV7-6	TRBD2	TRBJ2-3	NA	TGTGCCAGCAGCCCGTGGACTAGCGGCCTGGAGAGGGCAGATACGCAGTATTTT	CASSPWTSGLERADTQYF
TRBV7-2	TRBD1	TRBJ2-5	NA	TGTGCCAGCAGCTCCTTGGGACAGGGGATTCAGGAGACCCAGTACTTC	CASSSLGQGIQETQYF
TRBV6-5	NA	TRBJ1-2	NA	TGTGCCAGCAGTTACCGGGGGGATCTTAACTATGGCTACACCTTC	CASSYRGDLNYGYTF
TRBV6-5	NA	TRBJ2-2	NA	TGTGCCAGCAGTTACAGCAGGGGGGAAGCGGGGGAGCTGTTTTTT	CASSYSRGEAGELFF
TRBV27	NA	TRBJ1-5	NA	TGTGCCAGCAGTTTAGAGAGCAATCAGCCCCAGCATTTT	CASSLESNQPQHF
TRBV9	TRBD2	TRBJ2-7	once	TGTGCCAGCAGCGTATCAGGACTAGCGGGCTACGAGCAGTACTTC	CASSVSGLAGYEQYF